Presented here are 10 T cell receptor beta chains from one specimen sequenced in a study of early T cells in non-severe SARS-CoV-2 infection. A single record per CDR3 protein comes from TCRdb applying MiXCR to the 5' RACE reads. Of around 20,000 distinct CDR3 sequences listed, approximately 4.3% were seen once; the top ten hold around 5.2%. Sample: whole blood. These receptors came from an adult who was a healthcare worker with PCR-confirmed SARS-CoV-2 infection or an uninfected control (not recorded which).

This clonotype showed up just a few times. The V and J genes are TRBV6-2 or TRBV6-3 and TRBJ2-7; possible D gene TRBD1, 5 bases. The CDR3 has 14 residues. Germline V gives CDR1 MNHEY, CDR2 SVGEGT. Trimming pared 1 base from V and 0 bases from J, leaving 7 bases between. The CDR3 nucleotides read TGTGCCAGCAGTTACTACCAGGGCTCCTACGAGCAGTACTTC. Its protein is CASSYYQGSYEQYF.

This clonotype was counted at least ten times. This chain connects TRBV12-3 or TRBV12-4 to TRBJ2-7; the match to TRBD1 covers 10 bases. The J segment lost 5 bases and the V segment lost 5 bases, leaving 9 bases of the junction unmatched. This CDR3 region has 15 residues. The CDR3: CASSPRTGGRDEQYF. DNA of the CDR3: TGTGCCAGCAGTCCCAGGACAGGGGGTAGGGACGAGCAGTACTTC.

The chain carries TRBV20-1 and TRBJ2-3; 7 bases line up with TRBD1. The CDR3 covers 14 residues. After removal of 3 bases from V and 2 bases from J, the junction contained 5 bases not matched to a gene. The germline V gene has CDR1 DFQATT and CDR2 SNEGSKA (reference sequence). CDR3 nucleotide sequence: TGCAGTGCTAGGGGACAGCTAAACACAGATACGCAGTATTTT. Encoded protein: CSARGQLNTDTQYF.

This clonotype was seen only a few times. The rearrangement links TRBV6-6 to TRBJ1-1; D is unresolved. CDR3 length: 13 amino acids. Trimming pared 7 bases from V and 0 bases from J, leaving 9 bases between. Germline V CDR1 and CDR2: MNHNY, SVGAGI (reference sequence). The CDR3 DNA sequence: TGTGCCAGCAAGCAAGAGATGAACACTGAAGCTTTCTTT. This translates into CASKQEMNTEAFF.

This clonotype was found many times. In nucleotides, the CDR3 is TGTGCCAGCAGCTGGATGACAAACTCGCGGGGGAAAGAGACCCAGTACTTC. Protein product: CASSWMTNSRGKETQYF. J is TRBJ2-5 and V is TRBV7-2; 7 positions agree with TRBD2. V trimming: 4 bases; J trimming: 3 bases; junction bases outside the gene matches: 14. The CDR3 totals 17 residues. CDR1 SGHTA and CDR2 FQGNSA come from the germline V gene.

The chain is built from TRBV7-2 and TRBJ1-6; perhaps TRBD1 as D (5 bases). The ends were cut back, 0 bases at V and 8 bases at J, with 8 bases in the middle. This CDR3 spans 14 amino acids. In germline, CDR1 is SGHTA, CDR2 FQGNSA. This CDR3 is CASSLAGAHSPLHF. The CDR3 bases are TGTGCCAGCAGCTTAGCTGGGGCGCATTCACCCCTCCACTTT.

This clonotype was counted many times. This sequence joins TRBV27 and TRBJ1-2; 9 bases fit TRBD1. This CDR3 spans 18 amino acids. The germline V gene encodes CDR1 MNHEY and CDR2 SMNVEV (reference sequence). The V segment lost 5 bases and the J segment 0 bases; nucleotides outside the gene matches: 13. The CDR3 spells CASSLTGTGTRSNYGYTF. DNA of the CDR3: TGTGCCAGCAGTCTCACCGGGACAGGGACTCGATCTAACTATGGCTACACCTTC.

This clonotype was seen repeatedly, ten times or more. The rearrangement links TRBV6-5 to TRBJ2-1, with 7 bases that match TRBD1. Per germline, CDR1 MNHEY and CDR2 SVGAGI. CDR3 length equals 14 residues. The junction had 8 bases not matched to a gene; V was cut back by 6 bases and J by 6 bases. The CDR3 loop reads CASRRTGDSNEQFF. For the CDR3, the DNA is TGTGCCAGCAGAAGAACAGGGGATAGCAATGAGCAGTTCTTC.

This clonotype showed up many times. The chain joins TRBV10-3 to TRBJ1-2; no firm D call. Germline values: CDR1 ENHRY, CDR2 SYGVKD. Between the trimmed V and J ends, which lost 0 bases and 4 bases, there was a span of 6 bases. The CDR3 consists of 13 residues. DNA for the CDR3: TGTGCCATCAGTGAGTCGGGGTCCTATGGCTACACCTTC. As protein: CAISESGSYGYTF.

This clonotype was picked up a small number of times. The chain joins TRBV20-1 to TRBJ2-7, with 9 nucleotides matching TRBD2. This CDR3 is 16 amino acids long. V shed 0 bases and J 3 bases; nucleotides not matched to a gene: 9. Germline lookup yields CDR1 DFQATT and CDR2 SNEGSKA (reference sequence). The CDR3: CSARDTTSGFIYEQYF. DNA for the CDR3: TGCAGTGCTAGAGATACCACTAGCGGGTTCATCTACGAGCAGTACTTC.